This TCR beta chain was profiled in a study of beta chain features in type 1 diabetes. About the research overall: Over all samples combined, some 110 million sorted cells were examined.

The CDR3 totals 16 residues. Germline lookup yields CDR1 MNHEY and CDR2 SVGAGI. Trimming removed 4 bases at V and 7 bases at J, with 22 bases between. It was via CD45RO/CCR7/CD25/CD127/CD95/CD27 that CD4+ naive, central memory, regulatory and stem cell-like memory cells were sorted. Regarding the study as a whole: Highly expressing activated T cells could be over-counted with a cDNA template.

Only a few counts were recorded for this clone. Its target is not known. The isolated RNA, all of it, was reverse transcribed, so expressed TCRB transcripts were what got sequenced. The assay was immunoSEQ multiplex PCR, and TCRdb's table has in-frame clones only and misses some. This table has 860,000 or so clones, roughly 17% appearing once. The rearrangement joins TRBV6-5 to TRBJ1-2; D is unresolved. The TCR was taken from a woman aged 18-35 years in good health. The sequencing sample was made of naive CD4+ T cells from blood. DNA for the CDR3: TGTGCCAGCAGTTCACCGACGGAATTCCCCTACCGTGGCTACACCTTC. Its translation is CASSSPTEFPYRGYTF.